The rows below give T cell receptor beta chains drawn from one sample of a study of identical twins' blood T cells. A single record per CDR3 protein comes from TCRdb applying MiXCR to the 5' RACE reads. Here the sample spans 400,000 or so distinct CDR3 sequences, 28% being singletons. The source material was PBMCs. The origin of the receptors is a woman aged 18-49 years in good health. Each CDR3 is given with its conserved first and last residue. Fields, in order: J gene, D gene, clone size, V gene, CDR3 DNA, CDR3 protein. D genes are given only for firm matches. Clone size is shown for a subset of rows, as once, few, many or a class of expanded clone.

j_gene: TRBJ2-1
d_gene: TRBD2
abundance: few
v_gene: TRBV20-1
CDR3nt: TGCAGTGCTAGAGATCAAGCGGGGGGGTATGAGCAGTTCTTC
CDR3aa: CSARDQAGGYEQFF

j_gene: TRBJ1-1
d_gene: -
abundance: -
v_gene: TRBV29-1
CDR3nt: TGCAGCGTTGAGGGTCAGGGCTCCACTGAAGCTTTCTTT
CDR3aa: CSVEGQGSTEAFF

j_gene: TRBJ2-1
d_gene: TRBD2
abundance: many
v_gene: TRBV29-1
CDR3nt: TGCAGCGTTGCTAGCGGGAGGGAATACAATGAGCAGTTCTTC
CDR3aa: CSVASGREYNEQFF

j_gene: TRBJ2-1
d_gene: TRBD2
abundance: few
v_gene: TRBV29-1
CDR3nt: TGCAGCGTTGAAGACCCGGGCGGGAGGGTTTACAATGAGCAGTTCTTC
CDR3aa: CSVEDPGGRVYNEQFF

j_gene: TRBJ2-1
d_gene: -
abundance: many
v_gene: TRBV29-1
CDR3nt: TGCAGCGGAACTAGCTATAATGAGCAGTTCTTC
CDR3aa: CSGTSYNEQFF

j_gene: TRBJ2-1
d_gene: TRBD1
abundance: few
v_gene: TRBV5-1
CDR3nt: TGCGCCAGCAGCCTCGGGACAGTTCCCTACAATGAGCAGTTCTTC
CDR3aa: CASSLGTVPYNEQFF

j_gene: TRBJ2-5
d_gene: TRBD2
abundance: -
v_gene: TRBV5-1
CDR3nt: TGCGCCAGCAGTTACGTAGCGGGGGCGCAAGAGACCCAGTACTTC
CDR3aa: CASSYVAGAQETQYF

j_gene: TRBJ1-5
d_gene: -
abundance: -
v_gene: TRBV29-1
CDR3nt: TGCAGCGTGACCCAGGGGAACAATCAGCCCCAGCATTTT
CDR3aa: CSVTQGNNQPQHF

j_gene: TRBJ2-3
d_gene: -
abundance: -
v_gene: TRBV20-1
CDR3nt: TGCAGTTCTGGGACTAGCACAGATACGCAGTATTTT
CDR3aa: CSSGTSTDTQYF

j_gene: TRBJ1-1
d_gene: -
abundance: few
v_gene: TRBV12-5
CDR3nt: TGTGCTAGTGGTCCCGACAGATACACTGAAGCTTTCTTT
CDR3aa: CASGPDRYTEAFF

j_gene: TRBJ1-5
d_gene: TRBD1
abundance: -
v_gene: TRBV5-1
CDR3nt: TGCGCCAGCAGCCACGGACAGGGCAATCAGCCCCAGCATTTT
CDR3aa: CASSHGQGNQPQHF

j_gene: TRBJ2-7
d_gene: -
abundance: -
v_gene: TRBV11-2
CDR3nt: TGTGCCAGCAGCTTAGAAGGGACGGGCTACGAGCAGTACTTC
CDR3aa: CASSLEGTGYEQYF

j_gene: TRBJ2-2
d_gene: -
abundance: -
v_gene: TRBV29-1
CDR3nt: TGCAGCGCCGGGAACCCCACCGGGGAGCTGTTTTTT
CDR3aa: CSAGNPTGELFF